The 29 T cell receptor beta chains given below trace back to one sample, sequenced in a study of cytomegalovirus exposure and HLA in healthy donors. Measured with immunoSEQ multiplex PCR; TCRdb has only the in-frame clones, and not every one. The repertoire includes more than 100,000 clones, approximately 91% of them detected once, and approximately 1.3% sits in the top ten. The specimen sequenced was PBMCs. Receptors were obtained from a man aged 25-45 years in good health and CMV-seronegative.

J is TRBJ1-1 and V is TRBV9; D not resolved. Per germline, CDR1 SGDLS and CDR2 YYNGEE. V dropped 4 bases and J dropped 3 bases, with 10 bases sitting between them. The CDR3 length is 13 residues. CDR3 in amino acids: CASSLRFDTEAFF. For the CDR3, the DNA is TGTGCCAGCAGCCTCCGGTTCGACACTGAAGCTTTCTTT.

The chain uses TRBV6-6 and TRBJ1-2; weak D call: TRBD1 (5 bases). The CDR3 totals 13 residues. CDR1 MNHNY and CDR2 SVGAGI come from the germline V gene (reference sequence). Trimming cost V 6 bases and J 3 bases, with 11 bases left between them. CDR3 sequence: CASSPPGYYGYTF. CDR3 DNA sequence: TGTGCCAGCAGCCCCCCAGGGTACTATGGCTACACCTTC.

The chain has TRBV6-4 and TRBJ2-3; 9 bases align to TRBD2. The CDR3 covers 15 residues. The V gene end was trimmed by 8 bases and the J gene end by 0 bases; junction bases not matched to a gene: 6. Germline assignment: CDR1 MRHNA and CDR2 SNTAGT. CDR3 sequence: CASSIAGESTDTQYF. Here the CDR3 DNA reads TGTGCCAGCTCGATAGCGGGAGAGAGCACAGATACGCAGTATTTT.

This clone was counted a single time. The genes are TRBV9 and TRBJ1-1; 10 bases agree with TRBD1. After removal of 7 bases from V and 1 base from J, the junction contained 13 bases not matched to a gene. This CDR3 spans 17 amino acids. Germline V lookup: CDR1 SGDLS, CDR2 YYNGEE. CDR3 DNA: TGTGCCAGCGGTCTTGGGACAGGGGTTTCATGGAACACTGAAGCTTTCTTT. Translation: CASGLGTGVSWNTEAFF.

V is TRBV27 and J is TRBJ2-3; 7 bases are shared with TRBD2. The CDR3 is 15 residues long. Germline V gives CDR1 MNHEY, CDR2 SMNVEV (reference sequence). V lost 6 bases, J lost 4 bases, and 10 bases stayed unmatched. As DNA, the CDR3 is TGTGCCAGCAGACTGCGGGAGCTAGGCGCAGATACGCAGTATTTT. This encodes CASRLRELGADTQYF.

This clone showed up just once. The DNA of the CDR3 is TGTGCCAGCAGCTTAGTAGAGGTGTACGAGCAGTACTTC. Translating gives CASSLVEVYEQYF. V and J are TRBV7-9 and TRBJ2-7; D ambiguous. CDR1 is SEHNR and CDR2 is FQNEAQ in the germline V gene (reference sequence). This CDR3 region has 13 residues. V gave up 1 base and J gave up 4 bases, with 8 bases separating them.

This chain connects TRBV6-1 to TRBJ1-2; tentatively, D is TRBD1 (6 bases). V lost 5 bases and J lost 6, with 13 bases in between. CDR3 length: 13 amino acids. Germline-derived CDR1 and CDR2 are MNHNS and SASEGT. CDR3 DNA sequence: TGTGCCAGCAGTTGGGACCGGACAGATGGCTACACCTTC. Translating it yields CASSWDRTDGYTF.

J is TRBJ2-3 and V is TRBV30, with 7 positions matching TRBD1. The germline V gene encodes CDR1 GTSNPN and CDR2 SVGIG (reference sequence). The CDR3 consists of 15 residues. The junction had 7 bases not matched to a gene; V was cut back by 4 bases and J by 0 bases. The CDR3 region has the DNA TGTGCCTGGACCTCAACAGGGGACAGCACAGATACGCAGTATTTT. Translation: CAWTSTGDSTDTQYF. The full variable domain, its missing parts supplied by reference TRBV30 and TRBJ2-3, is SQTIHQWPATLVQPVGSPLSLECTVEGTSNPNLYWYRQAAGRGLQLLFYSVGIGQISSEVPQNLSASRPQDRQFILSSKKLLLSDSGFYLCAWTSTGDSTDTQYFGPGTRLTVL.

The chain joins TRBV5-4 to TRBJ2-7; weak D call: TRBD1 (6 bases). Trimming removed 5 bases from V and 0 bases from J, with 9 bases in between. The CDR3 runs 13 residues. Germline-derived CDR1 and CDR2 are SGHNT and YYREEE (reference sequence). The CDR3: CASRQGSSYEQYF. CDR3 DNA sequence: TGTGCCAGCAGACAGGGAAGCTCCTACGAGCAGTACTTC.

The gene calls are TRBV23-1 and TRBJ1-4; TRBD1 matches 8 bases. TRBV23-1 is labeled an ORF, and its function is uncertain. The CDR3 runs 15 residues. V was pared by 7 bases and J by 2 bases, with 6 bases of the junction left unmatched. CDR3 sequence: CASTNRGATNEKLFF. In DNA form, the CDR3 reads TGCGCCAGCACTAACAGGGGGGCGACTAATGAAAAACTGTTTTTT.

V usage is TRBV5-1 and J usage is TRBJ2-7; TRBD2 agrees at 8 bases. Germline V gene lookup returns CDR1 SGHRS and CDR2 YFSETQ. Trimming at V came to 2 bases and at J to 3 bases, leaving 1 base not matched to a gene. The CDR3 runs 13 residues. CDR3 in DNA: TGCGCCAGCAGCTTACTAGCGGACTACGAGCAGTACTTC. This codes for CASSLLADYEQYF.

This clone was recorded once. The J gene is TRBJ2-5, the V gene TRBV5-1, with 10 positions matching TRBD2. The V gene end was trimmed by 4 bases and the J gene end by 1 base; junction bases not matched to a gene: 7. Germline V gene lookup returns CDR1 SGHRS and CDR2 YFSETQ. There are 16 residues in the CDR3. The CDR3 sequence: CASSPSSGRIQETQYF. The DNA for the CDR3 is TGCGCCAGCAGCCCCTCTAGCGGGAGAATCCAAGAGACCCAGTACTTC.

Of note for this clone: The same CDR3 arises from other DNA sequences in this sample as well. This sequence joins TRBV30 and TRBJ1-1, with no clear D. V was shortened by 3 bases and J by 7 bases, with 9 bases between the two germline ends. Germline V CDR1 and CDR2: GTSNPN, SVGIG (reference sequence). CDR3 length equals 11 residues. The CDR3 reads CAWSPEGEAFF. DNA of the CDR3: TGTGCCTGGAGCCCTGAGGGTGAAGCTTTCTTT.

This chain uses TRBV11-3 with TRBJ2-1; 14 bases are shared with TRBD2. Germline CDR1 is SGHNT and CDR2 is YENEEA. V shed 4 bases and J 9 bases; nucleotides not matched to a gene: 5. The CDR3 totals 15 residues. The CDR3 DNA reads TGTGCCAGCAGCTCCGGGACTAGCGGGAGAAGTGAGCAGTTCTTC. This codes for CASSSGTSGRSEQFF.

The chain uses TRBV4-1 and TRBJ2-1; 7 bases fit TRBD1. The CDR3 length is 17 residues. Germline V lookup: CDR1 MGHRA, CDR2 YSYEKL. J gave up 4 bases and V 2 bases, and 11 bases lay outside the gene matches. The CDR3 coding sequence is TGCGCCAGCAGCCAACACGCCGGGACAGCAGTTTACAATGAGCAGTTCTTC. Amino acids: CASSQHAGTAVYNEQFF.

The V and J genes are TRBV6-5 and TRBJ1-2; the match to TRBD1 covers 7 bases. The V and J ends lost 6 bases and 2 bases, in that order; junction bases with no gene match: 6. The CDR3 spans 14 residues. Germline V gene data show CDR1 as MNHEY and CDR2 as SVGAGI. The CDR3 DNA is TGTGCCAGCAGAGAGGACAGGTCCAACTATGGCTACACCTTC. Translated, it gives CASREDRSNYGYTF.

CDR3 coding DNA: TGTGCCAGCAGTGTTGGGACTAGCGGCGTCAATGAGCAGTTCTTC. Residues: CASSVGTSGVNEQFF. The chain uses TRBV11-2 and TRBJ2-1; 11 nucleotides agree with TRBD2. V lost 6 bases, J lost 6 bases, and 7 bases stayed unmatched. Germline V gene lookup returns CDR1 SGHAT and CDR2 FQNNGV. This CDR3 has 15 amino acids.

The genes are TRBV27 and TRBJ2-6, with D possibly TRBD1 on 6 matching bases. Deletions cut 6 bases from V and 1 base from J, with 16 bases between. The CDR3 has 17 residues. The germline V gene has CDR1 MNHEY and CDR2 SMNVEV (reference sequence). CDR3 DNA: TGTGCCAGCAGCTCTCGACTGGGGGCGTCTGGGGCCAACGTCCTGACTTTC. Its protein product is CASSSRLGASGANVLTF.

The chain is built from TRBV19 and TRBJ2-3; 7 nucleotides agree with TRBD1. The CDR3 extends over 14 amino acids. Per germline, CDR1 LNHDA and CDR2 SQIVND (reference sequence). Unmatched junction bases numbered 6, after V lost 5 bases and J lost 4 bases. CDR3 sequence reads: CASSGLQGADTQYF. The CDR3 DNA reads TGTGCCAGTAGTGGTTTGCAGGGGGCAGATACGCAGTATTTT.

The chain recombines TRBV5-6 with TRBJ2-7, with 9 bases matching TRBD2. This CDR3 contains 16 residues. V shed 4 bases and J 6 bases; nucleotides not matched to a gene: 14. Per germline, CDR1 SGHDT and CDR2 YYEEEE. The chain's CDR3 is CASSPFGGSGSREQYF. CDR3 in DNA: TGTGCCAGCAGCCCTTTTGGTGGTAGCGGGAGCCGCGAGCAGTACTTC.

The chain has TRBV6-4 and TRBJ1-2; 12 bases fit TRBD1. Trimming took 6 bases from V and 7 from J; bases not matched to a gene: 3. From germline, CDR1 is MRHNA and CDR2 SNTAGT. The CDR3 consists of 13 residues. The CDR3 spells CASRGDRGLGYTF. The CDR3 DNA sequence: TGTGCCAGCAGAGGGGACAGGGGGCTTGGCTACACCTTC.

The chain has TRBV4-1 and TRBJ2-7; 7 positions match TRBD1. V lost 2 bases and J lost 2; bases outside the gene matches: 9. Germline CDR1 reads MGHRA; CDR2 reads YSYEKL. This CDR3 region has 16 residues. The CDR3 sequence: CASSQRGRDRAYEQYF. The DNA for the CDR3 is TGCGCCAGCAGCCAAAGGGGACGGGACAGAGCCTACGAGCAGTACTTC.

The chain uses TRBV6-5 and TRBJ1-1; the D gene is possibly TRBD1 (6 bases). CDR3 length: 11 residues. V was trimmed by 6 bases and J by 13 bases, leaving 15 bases between them. Germline CDR1 is MNHEY and CDR2 is SVGAGI. The CDR3 DNA reads as TGTGCCAGCAGGTTAAGACAGGTGGTTTTCTTT. Translating it yields CASRLRQVVFF.

The rearrangement joins TRBV6-4 to TRBJ2-1; the D is unclear. CDR1 is MRHNA, CDR2 SNTAGT, per germline. Trimming left V 3 bases short and J 10 bases short, with 13 bases between. The CDR3 sequence is 13 residues long. The CDR3 DNA reads as TGTGCCAGCAGTGAAGGAGATAGGTTAGAGCAGTTCTTC. Translation gives CASSEGDRLEQFF.

In DNA, the CDR3 is TGTGCCAGCAGTACCTGGACTAGCTTTACCGGGGAGCTGTTTTTT. Residues: CASSTWTSFTGELFF. This chain uses TRBV27 with TRBJ2-2; TRBD2 aligns across 8 bases. V gave up 5 bases and J gave up 5 bases; unmatched junction bases: 7. From germline, CDR1 is MNHEY and CDR2 SMNVEV (reference sequence). CDR3 length equals 15 residues.

The count of this clone is one. CDR3 protein: CASSLDRGYGYTF. The CDR3 bases are TGTGCCAGCAGCTTAGACAGGGGCTATGGCTACACCTTC. This chain links TRBV11-2 with TRBJ1-2; maybe TRBD1 (6 bases). The germline CDR1 and CDR2 sequences are SGHAT and FQNNGV. V lost 0 bases and J 4 bases, leaving 6 bases between the germline ends. CDR3 length: 13 residues.

The V call is TRBV19, the J call TRBJ2-4; 11 nucleotides align to TRBD2. Trimming removed 7 bases from V and 6 bases from J; junction bases left unmatched: 8. Germline V gives CDR1 LNHDA, CDR2 SQIVND (reference sequence). The length of the CDR3 is 15 residues. CDR3 DNA: TGTGCCAGTAAGGGACCGGGACTAGCGGTAAACATTCAGTACTTC. Translated, it gives CASKGPGLAVNIQYF.

The rearrangement uses TRBV6-5 and TRBJ1-1; 7 bases fit TRBD1. From germline, CDR1 is MNHEY and CDR2 SVGAGI. The V segment lost 6 bases and the J segment 10 bases; nucleotides outside the gene matches: 8. There are 12 residues in the CDR3. The CDR3, as DNA: TGTGCCAGCAGGACAGGGTCTCTGATAGCTTTCTTT. Its protein is CASRTGSLIAFF.

The chain employs TRBV7-3 and TRBJ2-1; 10 bases match TRBD2. CDR3 size: 15 residues. With 3 bases clipped from V and 8 bases from J, the junction kept 7 bases outside the gene matches. CDR1 is SGHTA, CDR2 FQGTGA, per germline. The CDR3 sequence is CASSFGSSGSYEQFF. The DNA of the CDR3 is TGTGCCAGCAGCTTTGGGTCTAGCGGGAGTTATGAGCAGTTCTTC.